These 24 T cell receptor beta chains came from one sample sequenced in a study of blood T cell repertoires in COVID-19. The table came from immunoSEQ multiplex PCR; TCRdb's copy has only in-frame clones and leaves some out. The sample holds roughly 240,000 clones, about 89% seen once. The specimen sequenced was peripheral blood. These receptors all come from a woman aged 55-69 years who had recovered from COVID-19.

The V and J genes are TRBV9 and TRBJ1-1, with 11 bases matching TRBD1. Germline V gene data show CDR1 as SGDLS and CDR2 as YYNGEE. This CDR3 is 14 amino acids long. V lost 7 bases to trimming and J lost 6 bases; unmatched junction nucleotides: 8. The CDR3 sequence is CASSLVGQGAEAFF. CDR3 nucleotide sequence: TGTGCCAGCTCCCTTGTGGGACAGGGGGCTGAAGCTTTCTTT.

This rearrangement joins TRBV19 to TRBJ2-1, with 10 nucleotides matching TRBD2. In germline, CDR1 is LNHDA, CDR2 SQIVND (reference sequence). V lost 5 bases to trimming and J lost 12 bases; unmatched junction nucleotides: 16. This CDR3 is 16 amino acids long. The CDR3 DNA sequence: TGTGCCAGTAGTGGAGTTCTGGCTAGCGGGGGTCGCACGCAGTTCTTC. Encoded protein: CASSGVLASGGRTQFF.

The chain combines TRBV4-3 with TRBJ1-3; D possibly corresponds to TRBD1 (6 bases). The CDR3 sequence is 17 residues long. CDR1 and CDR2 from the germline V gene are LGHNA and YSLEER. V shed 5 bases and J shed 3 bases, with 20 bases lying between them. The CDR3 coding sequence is TGCGCCAGCAGCGTCACCGGCCGGGGGGCCGGTGGAAACACCATATATTTT. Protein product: CASSVTGRGAGGNTIYF.

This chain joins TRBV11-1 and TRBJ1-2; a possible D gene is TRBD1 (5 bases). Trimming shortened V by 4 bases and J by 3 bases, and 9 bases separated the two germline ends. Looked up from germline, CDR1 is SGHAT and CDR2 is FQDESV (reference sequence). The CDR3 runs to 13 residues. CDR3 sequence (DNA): TGTGCCAGCAGCTGGCAACAGGACTATGGCTACACCTTC. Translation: CASSWQQDYGYTF. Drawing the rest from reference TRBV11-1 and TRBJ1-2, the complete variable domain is EAEVAQSPRYKITEKSQAVAFWCDPISGHATLYWYRQILGQGPELLVQFQDESVVDDSQLPKDRFSAERLKGVDSTLKIQPAELGDSAMYLCASSWQQDYGYTFGSGTRLTVV.

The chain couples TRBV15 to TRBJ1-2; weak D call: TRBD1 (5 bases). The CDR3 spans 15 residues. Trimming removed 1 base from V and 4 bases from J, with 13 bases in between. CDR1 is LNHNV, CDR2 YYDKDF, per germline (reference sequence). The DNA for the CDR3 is TGTGCCACCAGCAGAGTGGCAGGGCTTAGCTATGGCTACACCTTC. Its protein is CATSRVAGLSYGYTF.

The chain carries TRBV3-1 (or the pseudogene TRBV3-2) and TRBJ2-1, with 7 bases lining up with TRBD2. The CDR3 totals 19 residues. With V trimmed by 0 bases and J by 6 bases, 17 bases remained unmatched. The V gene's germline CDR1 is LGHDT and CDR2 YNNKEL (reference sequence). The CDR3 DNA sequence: TGTGCCAGCAGCCAAGATCGAGGGCGGGTTGCGGGGGAGACCAATGAGCAGTTCTTC. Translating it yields CASSQDRGRVAGETNEQFF.

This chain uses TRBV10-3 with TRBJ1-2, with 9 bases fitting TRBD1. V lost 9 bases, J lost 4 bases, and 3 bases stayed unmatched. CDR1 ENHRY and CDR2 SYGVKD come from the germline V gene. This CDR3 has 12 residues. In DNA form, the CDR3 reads TGTGCCATGGGGACAGGGAGCTATGGCTACACCTTC. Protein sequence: CAMGTGSYGYTF.

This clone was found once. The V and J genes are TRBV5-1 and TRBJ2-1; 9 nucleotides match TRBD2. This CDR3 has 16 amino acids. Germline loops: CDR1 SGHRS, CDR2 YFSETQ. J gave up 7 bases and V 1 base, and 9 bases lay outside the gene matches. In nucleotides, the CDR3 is TGCGCCAGCAGCTTGCTGACAGCGGGGGGCAGGAATGAGCAGTTCTTC. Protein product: CASSLLTAGGRNEQFF.

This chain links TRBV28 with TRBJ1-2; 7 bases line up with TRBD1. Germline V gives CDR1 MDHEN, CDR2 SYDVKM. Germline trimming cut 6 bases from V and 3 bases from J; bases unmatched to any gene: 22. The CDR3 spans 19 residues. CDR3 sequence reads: CASSYRARTGSALDYGYTF. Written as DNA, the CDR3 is TGTGCCAGCAGCTACCGAGCCCGGACAGGTTCCGCTCTGGACTATGGCTACACCTTC.

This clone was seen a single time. This chain's CDR3 is CATSGGGTRSSYNEQFF. As DNA, the CDR3 is TGTGCCACCAGTGGGGGAGGGACTAGGAGCTCCTACAATGAGCAGTTCTTC. The chain joins TRBV24-1 to TRBJ2-1; 8 bases line up with TRBD2. This CDR3 has 17 residues. Looked up from germline, CDR1 is KGHDR and CDR2 is SFDVKD. V dropped 5 bases and J dropped 0; count of bases not matched to a gene: 8.

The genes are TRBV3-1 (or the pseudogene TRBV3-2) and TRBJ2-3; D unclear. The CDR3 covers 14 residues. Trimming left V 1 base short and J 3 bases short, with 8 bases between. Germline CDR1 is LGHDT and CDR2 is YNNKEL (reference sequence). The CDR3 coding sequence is TGTGCCAGCAGCCAAGTAGTCTTAACAGATACGCAGTATTTT. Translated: CASSQVVLTDTQYF.

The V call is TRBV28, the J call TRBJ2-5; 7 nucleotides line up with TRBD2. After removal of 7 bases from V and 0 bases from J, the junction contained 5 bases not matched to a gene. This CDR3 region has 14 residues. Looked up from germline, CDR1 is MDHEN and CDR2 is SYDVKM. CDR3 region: CASTRDYYQETQYF. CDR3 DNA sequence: TGTGCCAGCACCCGGGACTATTACCAAGAGACCCAGTACTTC.

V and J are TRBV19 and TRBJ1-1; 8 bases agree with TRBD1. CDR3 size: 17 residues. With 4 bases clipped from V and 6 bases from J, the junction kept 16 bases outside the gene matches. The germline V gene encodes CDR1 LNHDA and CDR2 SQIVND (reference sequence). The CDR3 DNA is TGTGCCAGTAGTAGACGGACAGGGCTCATGGGGGAGGCTGAAGCTTTCTTT. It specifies CASSRRTGLMGEAEAFF.

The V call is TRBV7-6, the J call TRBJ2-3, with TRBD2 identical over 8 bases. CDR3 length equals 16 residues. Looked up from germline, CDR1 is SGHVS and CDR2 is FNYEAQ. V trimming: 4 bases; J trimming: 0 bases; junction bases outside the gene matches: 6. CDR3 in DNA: TGTGCCAGCAGCTCCAGGGCGGGGGGCAGCACAGATACGCAGTATTTT. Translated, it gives CASSSRAGGSTDTQYF.

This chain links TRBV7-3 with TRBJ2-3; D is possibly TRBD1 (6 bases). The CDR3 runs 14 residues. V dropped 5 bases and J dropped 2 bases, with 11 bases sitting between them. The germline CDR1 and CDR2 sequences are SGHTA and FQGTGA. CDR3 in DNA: TGTGCCAGCAGCCGGTTGGGGGCCACAGATACGCAGTATTTT. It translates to CASSRLGATDTQYF.

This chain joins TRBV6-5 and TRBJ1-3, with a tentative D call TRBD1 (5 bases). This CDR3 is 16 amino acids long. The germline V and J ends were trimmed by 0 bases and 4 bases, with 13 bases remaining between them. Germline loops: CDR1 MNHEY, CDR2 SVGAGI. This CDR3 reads CASSYSWTRIGNTIYF. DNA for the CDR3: TGTGCCAGCAGTTACTCGTGGACAAGGATAGGAAACACCATATATTTT.

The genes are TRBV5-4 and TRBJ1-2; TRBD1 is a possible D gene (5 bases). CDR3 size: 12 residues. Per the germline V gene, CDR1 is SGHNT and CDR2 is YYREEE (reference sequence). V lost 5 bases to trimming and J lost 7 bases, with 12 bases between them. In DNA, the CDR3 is TGTGCCAGCAGTCTGGCAGGGCCTGGCTACACCTTC. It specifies CASSLAGPGYTF.

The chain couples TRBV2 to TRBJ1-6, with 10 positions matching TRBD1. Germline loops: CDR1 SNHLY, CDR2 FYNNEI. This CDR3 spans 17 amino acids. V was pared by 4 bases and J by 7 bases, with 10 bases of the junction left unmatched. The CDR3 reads CASSVDRGAPINSPLHF. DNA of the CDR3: TGTGCCAGCAGTGTGGACAGGGGGGCGCCTATAAATTCACCCCTCCACTTT.

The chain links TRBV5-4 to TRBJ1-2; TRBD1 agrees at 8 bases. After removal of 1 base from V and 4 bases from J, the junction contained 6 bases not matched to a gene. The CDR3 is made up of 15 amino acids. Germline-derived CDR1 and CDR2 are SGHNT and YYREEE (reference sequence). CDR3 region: CASSLRTGTLYGYTF. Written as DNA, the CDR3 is TGTGCCAGCAGCTTGAGGACAGGGACACTCTATGGCTACACCTTC.

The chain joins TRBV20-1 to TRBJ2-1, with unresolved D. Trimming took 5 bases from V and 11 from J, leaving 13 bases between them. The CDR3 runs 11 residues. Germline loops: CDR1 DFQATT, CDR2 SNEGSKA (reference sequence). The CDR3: CSAPHSSKQFF. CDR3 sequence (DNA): TGCAGTGCTCCTCATAGCTCGAAGCAGTTCTTC.

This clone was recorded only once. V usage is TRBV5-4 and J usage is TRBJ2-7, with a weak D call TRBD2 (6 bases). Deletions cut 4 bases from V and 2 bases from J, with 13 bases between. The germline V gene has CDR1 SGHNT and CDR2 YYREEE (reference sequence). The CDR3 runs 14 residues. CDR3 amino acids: CASSVEGFPYEQYF. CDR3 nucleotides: TGTGCCAGCAGCGTGGAGGGGTTCCCCTACGAGCAGTACTTC.

CDR3 in amino acids: CASSLGGQVDEKLFF. Written as DNA, the CDR3 is TGTGCCAGCAGCTTGGGGGGACAGGTCGACGAAAAACTGTTTTTT. This rearrangement joins TRBV5-4 to TRBJ1-4, with 8 bases fitting TRBD1. Germline assignment: CDR1 SGHNT and CDR2 YYREEE (reference sequence). The CDR3 is made up of 15 amino acids. V shed 0 bases and J 8 bases; nucleotides not matched to a gene: 6.

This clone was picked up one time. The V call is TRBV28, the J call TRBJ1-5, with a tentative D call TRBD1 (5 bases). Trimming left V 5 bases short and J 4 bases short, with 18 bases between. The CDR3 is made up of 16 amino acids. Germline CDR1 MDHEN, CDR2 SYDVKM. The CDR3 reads CASSPMGGAPNQPQHF. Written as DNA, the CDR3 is TGTGCCAGCAGTCCCATGGGAGGGGCCCCGAATCAGCCCCAGCATTTT.

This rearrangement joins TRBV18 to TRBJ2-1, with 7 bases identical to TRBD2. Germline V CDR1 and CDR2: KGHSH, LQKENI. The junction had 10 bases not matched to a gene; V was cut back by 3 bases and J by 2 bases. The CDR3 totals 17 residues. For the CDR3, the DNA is TGTGCCAGCTCACCGCGGGCTAGCGGTACCCCCTACAATGAGCAGTTCTTC. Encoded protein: CASSPRASGTPYNEQFF.